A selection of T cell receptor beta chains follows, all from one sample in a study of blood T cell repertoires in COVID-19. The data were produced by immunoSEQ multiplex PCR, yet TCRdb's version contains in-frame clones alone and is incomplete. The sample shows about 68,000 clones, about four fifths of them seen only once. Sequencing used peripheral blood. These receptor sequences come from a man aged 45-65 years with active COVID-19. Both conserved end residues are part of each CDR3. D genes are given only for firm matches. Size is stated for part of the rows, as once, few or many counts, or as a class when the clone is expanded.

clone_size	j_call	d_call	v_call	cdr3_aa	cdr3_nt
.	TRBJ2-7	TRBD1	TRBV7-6	CASSVQGAPFNEQYF	TGTGCCAGCAGCGTACAGGGGGCCCCCTTTAACGAGCAGTACTTC
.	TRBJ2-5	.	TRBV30	CALTPGAGETQYF	TGTGCCCTAACCCCAGGGGCGGGAGAGACCCAGTACTTC
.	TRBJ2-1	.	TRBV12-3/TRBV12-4	CASSLQRDEQFF	TGTGCCAGCAGCCTCCAGCGCGATGAGCAGTTCTTC
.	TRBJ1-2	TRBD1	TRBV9	CASSETGRYTF	TGTGCCAGCAGCGAGACAGGGCGCTACACCTTC
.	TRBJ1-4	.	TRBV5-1	CASSLAGTNEKLFF	TGCGCCAGCAGCTTGGCCGGGACTAATGAAAAACTGTTTTTT
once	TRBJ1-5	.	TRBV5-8	CASSLAGDNQPQHF	TGTGCCAGCAGCTTAGCAGGGGACAATCAGCCCCAGCATTTT
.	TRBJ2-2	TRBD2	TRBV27	CASSLKAGGYTGELFF	TGTGCCAGCAGTTTAAAAGCGGGAGGATACACCGGGGAGCTGTTTTTT
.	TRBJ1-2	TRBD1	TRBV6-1	CASSEAGDRIYGYTF	TGTGCCAGCAGTGAAGCTGGGGACAGAATCTATGGCTACACCTTC
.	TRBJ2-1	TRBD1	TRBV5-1	CASSLGTGHLLEGYYNEQFF	TGCGCCAGCAGCTTAGGGACAGGACATCTCCTTGAGGGGTACTACAATGAGCAGTTCTTC
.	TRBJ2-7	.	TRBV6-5	CAVSESGSSYEQYF	TGTGCCGTTTCGGAGTCCGGAAGCTCCTACGAGCAGTACTTC
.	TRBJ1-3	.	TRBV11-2	CASTPVGGARSGNTIYF	TGTGCCAGCACCCCCGTGGGGGGGGCGAGATCTGGAAACACCATATATTTT
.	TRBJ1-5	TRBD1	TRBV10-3	CAIRETGDNQPQHF	TGTGCCATCCGGGAGACAGGGGACAATCAGCCCCAGCATTTT
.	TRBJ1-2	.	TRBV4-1	CASSRTGTEFLYGYTF	TGCGCCAGCAGCCGAACCGGGACTGAGTTTCTCTATGGCTACACCTTC
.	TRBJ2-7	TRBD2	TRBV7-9	CASSFSSGGAVKTYEQYF	TGTGCCAGCAGCTTCTCTAGCGGGGGAGCAGTCAAAACCTACGAGCAGTACTTC
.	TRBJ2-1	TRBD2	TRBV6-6	CASIPSGRVSNEQFF	TGTGCCAGCATCCCTAGCGGGAGGGTTTCCAATGAGCAGTTCTTC
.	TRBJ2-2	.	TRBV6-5	CASSYDPGAGELFF	TGTGCCAGCAGTTACGATCCGGGGGCCGGGGAGCTGTTTTTT
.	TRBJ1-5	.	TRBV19	CATQIGGSRGNQPQHF	TGTGCCACCCAAATCGGAGGGAGTCGGGGCAATCAGCCCCAGCATTTT
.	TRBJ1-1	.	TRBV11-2	CASSPHRDNTEAFF	TGTGCCAGCAGCCCGCACAGGGATAACACTGAAGCTTTCTTT
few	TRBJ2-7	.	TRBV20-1	CSASDNSYEQYF	TGCAGTGCTAGTGACAACTCCTACGAGCAGTACTTC
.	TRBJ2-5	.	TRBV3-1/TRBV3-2	CASSQATGNQYF	TGTGCCAGCAGCCAAGCGACCGGGAACCAGTACTTC
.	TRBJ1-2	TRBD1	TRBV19	CASSIGQGGGYTF	TGTGCCAGTAGTATCGGACAGGGGGGCGGCTACACCTTC
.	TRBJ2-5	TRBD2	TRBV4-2	CASSQGAGGPETQYF	TGTGCCAGCAGCCAAGGAGCGGGAGGGCCGGAGACCCAGTACTTC
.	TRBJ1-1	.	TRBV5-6	CASNGGGRHFATEAFF	TGTGCCAGCAACGGAGGAGGCAGGCACTTCGCCACTGAAGCTTTCTTT
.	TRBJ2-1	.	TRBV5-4	CASSRGAGANEQFF	TGTGCCAGCAGCCGGGGGGCTGGGGCCAATGAGCAGTTCTTC
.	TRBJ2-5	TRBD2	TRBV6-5	CASSKPGLGEETQYF	TGTGCCAGCAGCAAACCGGGACTAGGTGAAGAGACCCAGTACTTC
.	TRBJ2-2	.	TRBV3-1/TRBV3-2	CASSQGWTVLAGELFF	TGTGCCAGCAGCCAAGGATGGACAGTCTTGGCCGGGGAGCTGTTTTTT
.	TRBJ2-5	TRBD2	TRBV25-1	CASRAGQETQYF	TGTGCCAGCAGAGCGGGACAAGAGACCCAGTACTTC
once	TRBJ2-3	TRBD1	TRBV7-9	CASSPWVTGLTDTQYF	TGTGCCAGCAGCCCATGGGTGACAGGGCTCACAGATACGCAGTATTTT
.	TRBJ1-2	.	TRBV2	CASSERSGVAPERGYTF	TGTGCCAGCAGTGAAAGATCGGGAGTCGCGCCTGAACGCGGCTACACCTTC
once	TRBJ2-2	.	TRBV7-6	CASSPNRPQTGELFF	TGTGCCAGCAGCCCTAACAGGCCCCAGACCGGGGAGCTGTTTTTT
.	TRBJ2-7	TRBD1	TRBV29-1	CSASGTGGSYEQYF	TGCAGCGCCTCCGGGACAGGGGGCAGCTACGAGCAGTACTTC
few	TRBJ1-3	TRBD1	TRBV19	CASIGTGRGNTIYF	TGTGCCAGCATCGGGACAGGGAGGGGAAACACCATATATTTT
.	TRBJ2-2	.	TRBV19	CATLRGGADSGELFF	TGTGCCACCCTGAGGGGGGGTGCAGACTCCGGGGAGCTGTTTTTT
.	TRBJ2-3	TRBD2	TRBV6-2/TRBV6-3	CASSLSGGRTDTQYF	TGTGCCAGCAGTTTGTCGGGAGGGAGAACAGATACGCAGTATTTT
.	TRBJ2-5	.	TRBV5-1	CASSLPGVETQYF	TGCGCCAGCAGCTTGCCAGGGGTGGAGACCCAGTACTTC
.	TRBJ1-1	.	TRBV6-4	CASARTVYTEAFF	TGTGCCAGCGCCCGCACGGTGTATACTGAAGCTTTCTTT
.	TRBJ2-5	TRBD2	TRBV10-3	CAIREEASGVGETQYF	TGTGCCATCAGGGAAGAGGCTAGCGGGGTAGGTGAGACCCAGTACTTC
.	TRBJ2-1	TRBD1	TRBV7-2	CASRPSGTGSYNEQFF	TGTGCCAGCAGACCCTCCGGGACAGGATCCTACAATGAGCAGTTCTTC
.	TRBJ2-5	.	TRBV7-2	CASSLDPRVGTQYF	TGTGCCAGCAGCTTAGATCCCCGAGTTGGGACCCAGTACTTC
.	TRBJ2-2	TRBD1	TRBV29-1	CSVEGTRVRGRGELFF	TGCAGCGTTGAAGGGACACGGGTGAGGGGGCGAGGGGAGCTGTTTTTT
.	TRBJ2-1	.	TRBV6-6	CASQLGSVVGNEQFF	TGTGCCAGCCAGTTAGGAAGCGTAGTGGGCAATGAGCAGTTCTTC
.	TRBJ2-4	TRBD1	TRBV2	CATSPAGTANIQYF	TGTGCCACCTCTCCTGCCGGGACAGCTAACATTCAGTACTTC
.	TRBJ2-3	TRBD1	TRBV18	CASSPPGTVSTDTQYF	TGTGCCAGCTCACCCCCCGGGACAGTGAGCACAGATACGCAGTATTTT
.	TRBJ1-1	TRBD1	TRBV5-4	CASRRTGPNTEAFF	TGTGCCAGCAGACGGACAGGGCCGAACACTGAAGCTTTCTTT
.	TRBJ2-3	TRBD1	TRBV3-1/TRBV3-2	CASSQGDSPRSDTQYF	TGTGCCAGCAGCCAGGGGGACAGCCCAAGGTCAGATACGCAGTATTTT
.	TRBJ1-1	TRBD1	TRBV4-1	CASSRQGYGNTEAFF	TGCGCCAGCAGCCGACAGGGTTATGGGAACACTGAAGCTTTCTTT
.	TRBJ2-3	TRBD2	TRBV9	CASSPRTSGSDTQYF	TGTGCCAGCAGCCCTCGGACTAGCGGATCAGATACGCAGTATTTT